The 9 T cell receptor beta chains reported below all come from one sample, sequenced in a study of T-cell reconstitution after alpha-beta-depleted transplantation in children. The TCRbeta library was prepared with unique molecular identifiers. Each CDR3 protein gets one entry after TCRdb re-called the PCR reads with MiXCR. The sample carries some 9,000 distinct CDR3 sequences, roughly a sixth recorded once. The material was PBMCs, mostly from graft donor cells, obtained 60 days after TCRalphabeta/CD19-depleted stem cell transplant. Receptor source: a girl less than two years old who had a stem cell transplant for combined immunodeficiency, so the T cells may come from the graft donor.

The table lists this clonotype with many counts. This chain links TRBV10-3 with TRBJ2-7; a weak D match, TRBD2 (6 bases). Trimming stripped 4 bases from V and 2 bases from J, with 12 bases between. Germline V CDR1 and CDR2: ENHRY, SYGVKD. CDR3 length: 14 amino acids. CDR3 sequence reads: CAISVSRDAYEQYF. The CDR3 DNA is TGTGCCATCAGTGTCTCGCGGGACGCCTACGAGCAGTACTTC.

This clonotype occurred many times. CDR3 in amino acids: CASSQDRASGGAAPDTQYF. The DNA for the CDR3 is TGTGCCAGCAGCCAAGATCGGGCTAGCGGGGGGGCGGCTCCCGATACGCAGTATTTT. The V call is TRBV4-2, the J call TRBJ2-3; TRBD2 aligns across 12 bases. This CDR3 region has 19 residues. Germline V gene data show CDR1 as LGHNA and CDR2 as YNFKEQ. The junction had 13 bases not matched to a gene; V was cut back by 0 bases and J by 6 bases.

The genes are TRBV7-3 and TRBJ2-3, with D perhaps TRBD1 or TRBD2 (6 bases each). The CDR3 spans 16 residues. V was clipped by 3 bases and J by 0 bases, with 13 bases between them. CDR1 is SGHTA, CDR2 FQGTGA, per germline. The CDR3 reads CASSLGRGPSTDTQYF. CDR3 DNA sequence: TGTGCCAGCAGCTTGGGTCGGGGGCCCAGCACAGATACGCAGTATTTT. Together with reference TRBV7-3 and TRBJ2-3, the CDR3 gives the full variable domain: GAGVSQTPSNKVTEKGKYVELRCDPISGHTALYWYRQSLGQGPEFLIYFQGTGAADDSGLPNDRFFAVRPEGSVSTLKIQRTERGDSAVYLCASSLGRGPSTDTQYFGPGTRLTVL.

The count of this clonotype is one. The gene calls are TRBV11-3 and TRBJ2-1; D is uncertain. V was clipped by 2 bases and J by 9 bases, with 5 bases between them. The CDR3 is made up of 11 amino acids. From germline, CDR1 is SGHNT and CDR2 YENEEA. DNA of the CDR3: TGTGCCAGCAGCTTACTGGTTGAGCAGTTCTTC. Its protein is CASSLLVEQFF.

This clonotype was recorded many times. V and J are TRBV4-2 and TRBJ2-1; 11 bases agree with TRBD2. Germline-derived CDR1 and CDR2 are LGHNA and YNFKEQ. The CDR3 consists of 15 residues. J lost 6 bases, V lost 0 bases, and 1 base had no gene match. The CDR3 bases are TGTGCCAGCAGCCAAGAACTAGCGGGAGCCAATGAGCAGTTCTTC. It is translated as CASSQELAGANEQFF.

This clonotype was counted ten times or more. The CDR3 here is CAISERGNTEAFF. CDR3 nucleotide sequence: TGTGCCATCAGTGAACGGGGGAACACTGAAGCTTTCTTT. The chain is built from TRBV10-3 and TRBJ1-1; D gene ambiguous. Germline lookup yields CDR1 ENHRY and CDR2 SYGVKD. This CDR3 is 13 amino acids long. The germline V and J ends were trimmed by 3 bases and 1 base, with 6 bases remaining between them.

This clonotype was picked up a small number of times. This rearrangement joins TRBV20-1 to TRBJ1-2; no definite D call. V shed 3 bases and J shed 1 base, with 6 bases lying between them. Germline CDR1 and CDR2: DFQATT and SNEGSKA (reference sequence). This CDR3 region has 12 residues. The CDR3 DNA is TGCAGTGCTAGTCCCGGTAACTATGGCTACACCTTC. This encodes CSASPGNYGYTF.

The CDR3 is CASSYGRRGNSPLHF. CDR3 in DNA: TGTGCCAGCAGTTACGGACGGCGGGGAAATTCACCCCTCCACTTT. The chain joins TRBV6-2 or TRBV6-3 to TRBJ1-6; no clear D gene. The CDR3 sequence is 15 residues long. Germline CDR1 MNHEY, CDR2 SVGEGT. V lost 2 bases to trimming and J lost 7 bases, with 12 bases between them.

This clonotype was counted at least ten times. The chain links TRBV29-1 to TRBJ1-2; D not certain. The germline CDR1 and CDR2 sequences are SQVTM and ANQGSEA. Trimming removed 7 bases from V and 4 bases from J, with 10 bases in between. This CDR3 spans 11 amino acids. The DNA of the CDR3 is TGCAGCGACCGGACGGTCTATGGCTACACCTTC. Translation gives CSDRTVYGYTF.